This is a list of T cell receptor beta chains from one sample in a study of spatial heterogeneity in lung cancer. MiXCR, applied by TCRdb to the 5' RACE reads, yields one record per CDR3 protein. Seen here are 17,000 or so distinct CDR3 sequences, approximately 6.3% observed once, and the top ten hold 6.8%. The source material was lung tumor tissue, sampled at surgery. The receptor set was obtained from a male donor with early-stage non-small cell lung cancer. CDR3s include the opening cysteine and the closing phenylalanine or tryptophan. Fields, in order: V gene, CDR3 length, J gene, clone size, CDR3 protein. The size of a clone is reported for some rows only, either as once, few or many, or as a class for expanded clones.

>TRBV10-3|13|TRBJ1-2|many
CAISEGRAYGYTF
>TRBV11-3|13|TRBJ2-7|many
CASSLEGGNEQYF
>TRBV4-3|14|TRBJ1-1|.
CASSQDSGNTEAFF
>TRBV29-1|15|TRBJ2-1|many
CSVEFLVGISNEQFF
>TRBV5-1|18|TRBJ2-5|many
CASSGTSGRAGSRKTQYF
>TRBV4-2|15|TRBJ2-1|medium-sized
CASSRSGGLYNEQFF
>TRBV20-1|16|TRBJ2-6|medium-sized
CSANDRARFGANVLTF
>TRBV4-3|16|TRBJ2-1|many
CASSQEGSGDYNEQFF
>TRBV20-1|15|TRBJ1-1|many
CSAKGGLVGNTEAFF
>TRBV6-6|12|TRBJ2-7|many
CASSYSSYEQYF
>TRBV6-5|15|TRBJ1-1|many
CASSPPQGMNTEAFF
>TRBV29-1|16|TRBJ2-7|many
CSVRTGAGGGSYEQYF
>TRBV5-6|15|TRBJ2-5|many
CASSFRSSSQATQYF
>TRBV29-1|11|TRBJ1-3|many
CSGTGGNTIYF
>TRBV27|14|TRBJ2-7|many
CASSLKGGNYEQYF
>TRBV18|16|TRBJ2-2|.
CASSPPDRGETGELFF
>TRBV5-4|18|TRBJ2-5|many
CASSLAKIGGRAIETQYF
>TRBV5-1|14|TRBJ2-5|many
CASSYQGGQETQYF
>TRBV6-1|12|TRBJ1-2|.
CAGTGEVYGYTF
>TRBV10-3|14|TRBJ1-1|.
CAISDGVVNTEAFF
>TRBV11-3|15|TRBJ2-5|many
CASSLGRGSGETQYF
>TRBV28|15|TRBJ2-7|many
CASSPAAGIIDEQYF
>TRBV28|14|TRBJ1-5|many
CASLLGGSRQPQHF
>TRBV6-1|16|TRBJ1-5|many
CASSEQGALRDQPQHF